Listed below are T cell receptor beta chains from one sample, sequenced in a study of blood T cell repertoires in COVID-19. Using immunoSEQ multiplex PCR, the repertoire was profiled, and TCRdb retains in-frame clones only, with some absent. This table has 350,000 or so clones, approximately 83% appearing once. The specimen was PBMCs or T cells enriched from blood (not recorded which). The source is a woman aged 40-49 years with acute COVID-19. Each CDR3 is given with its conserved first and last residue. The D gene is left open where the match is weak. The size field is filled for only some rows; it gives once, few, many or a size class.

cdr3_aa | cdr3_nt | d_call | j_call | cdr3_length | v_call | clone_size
CASSLVSGQANTEAFF | TGTGCCAGCAGCTTAGTTTCGGGACAGGCCAACACTGAAGCTTTCTTT | TRBD1 | TRBJ1-1 | 16 | TRBV7-2 | -
CASSQGAIYNSPLHF | TGTGCCAGCAGCCAGGGGGCCATCTATAATTCACCCCTCCACTTT | - | TRBJ1-6 | 15 | TRBV3-1/TRBV3-2 | -
CSQQFSGTQYF | TGCAGTCAACAGTTCTCTGGGACCCAGTACTTC | - | TRBJ2-5 | 11 | TRBV20-1 | -
CASSRWTVTNYGYTF | TGCGCCAGCAGTCGATGGACAGTAACTAACTATGGCTACACCTTC | - | TRBJ1-2 | 15 | TRBV23-1 | -
CASSEPGRTGVYEQYF | TGCGCCAGCAGTGAGCCTGGACGGACAGGAGTCTACGAGCAGTACTTC | TRBD1 | TRBJ2-7 | 16 | TRBV10-2 | -
CASSSRVGGNTIYF | TGTGCCAGCAGCTCCAGGGTAGGCGGAAACACCATATATTTT | - | TRBJ1-3 | 14 | TRBV5-4 | few
CASGPQVNNEQFF | TGTGCTAGTGGGCCACAGGTAAACAATGAGCAGTTCTTC | - | TRBJ2-1 | 13 | TRBV12-5 | -
CASSFRQGMNTEAFF | TGTGCCAGCAGCTTTAGGCAGGGGATGAACACTGAAGCTTTCTTT | - | TRBJ1-1 | 15 | TRBV7-2 | few
CASSLKRTSGSDEQFF | TGTGCCAGCAGCTTAAAGAGGACTAGCGGGAGTGATGAGCAGTTCTTC | TRBD2 | TRBJ2-1 | 16 | TRBV7-3 | -
CASSGTDYSAFF | TGTGCCAGTTCCGGGACAGATTATTCAGCTTTCTTT | TRBD1 | TRBJ1-1 | 12 | TRBV12-3/TRBV12-4 | -
CAISETDSRHVCTF | TGTGCCATCAGTGAGACGGACAGCCGGCATGTCTGCACCTTC | - | TRBJ1-2 | 14 | TRBV10-3 | -
CASSPSRANTEAFF | TGTGCCAGCTCACCAAGCCGAGCGAACACTGAAGCTTTCTTT | - | TRBJ1-1 | 14 | TRBV18 | -
CASSQDMGGRRSPLHF | TGTGCCAGCAGCCAAGATATGGGAGGGAGACGTTCACCCCTCCACTTT | - | TRBJ1-6 | 16 | TRBV14 | -
CASKHSRGATDTQYF | TGCGCCAGCAAACATAGCCGGGGGGCCACAGATACGCAGTATTTT | - | TRBJ2-3 | 15 | TRBV4-1 | few
CSASRGVPSYEQYF | TGCAGTGCTAGTCGCGGGGTCCCCTCCTACGAGCAGTACTTC | - | TRBJ2-7 | 14 | TRBV20-1 | -
CATSPRVNSGNTIYF | TGTGCCACCAGCCCGCGTGTTAACTCTGGAAACACCATATATTTT | - | TRBJ1-3 | 15 | TRBV15 | -
CASSLMLAGGLSDTQYF | TGTGCCAGCAGCTTAATGCTAGCGGGAGGGTTATCAGATACGCAGTATTTT | TRBD2 | TRBJ2-3 | 17 | TRBV5-5 | -
CASSRRHRDWNTIYF | TGTGCCAGCAGCCGCCGACACCGGGATTGGAACACCATATATTTT | - | TRBJ1-3 | 15 | TRBV3-1/TRBV3-2 | -
CSVGALVSSTDTQYF | TGCAGCGTGGGTGCCCTAGTGTCCAGCACAGATACGCAGTATTTT | - | TRBJ2-3 | 15 | TRBV29-1 | -
CAIREEGRETQYF | TGTGCCATCAGAGAGGAGGGAAGGGAGACCCAGTACTTC | - | TRBJ2-5 | 13 | TRBV10-3 | once
CASSLELPNTEAFF | TGTGCCAGCAGTCTCGAACTTCCGAACACTGAAGCTTTCTTT | - | TRBJ1-1 | 14 | TRBV6-5 | -
CASSLALDTDTQYF | TGTGCCAGCAGCTTAGCGCTAGACACAGATACGCAGTATTTT | - | TRBJ2-3 | 14 | TRBV7-2 | -
CASSQDTQGITGNTIYF | TGCGCCAGCAGCCAGGATACACAGGGGATAACTGGAAACACCATATATTTT | TRBD1 | TRBJ1-3 | 17 | TRBV4-1 | once
CAWSVRRQGRHGYTF | TGTGCCTGGAGTGTACGCCGACAGGGAAGGCATGGCTACACCTTC | TRBD1 | TRBJ1-2 | 15 | TRBV30 | -
CASSFSLDSYGYTF | TGTGCCAGCAGTTTCTCCCTGGACTCTTATGGCTACACCTTC | - | TRBJ1-2 | 14 | TRBV27 | -
CASAADTQYF | TGTGCCAGTGCGGCAGATACGCAGTATTTT | - | TRBJ2-3 | 10 | TRBV19 | -
CAGKDRALRPQHF | TGTGCCGGGAAGGACAGGGCGCTGAGGCCCCAGCATTTT | TRBD1 | TRBJ1-5 | 13 | TRBV30 | -
CASIWGGNQPQHF | TGTGCCAGCATTTGGGGCGGCAATCAGCCCCAGCATTTT | - | TRBJ1-5 | 13 | TRBV28 | -
CASSSPGQGRKGAYEQYF | TGTGCCAGCAGTTCCCCGGGACAGGGCCGAAAAGGGGCCTACGAGCAGTACTTC | TRBD1 | TRBJ2-7 | 18 | TRBV6-2/TRBV6-3 | -
CASSLSLADSYNEQFF | TGTGCCAGCAGCTTGTCTCTAGCTGACTCCTACAATGAGCAGTTCTTC | - | TRBJ2-1 | 16 | TRBV5-4 | few